This T cell receptor (beta chain) was observed in a study of cytomegalovirus exposure and HLA in healthy donors. With 60 Vbeta and 13 Jbeta primers, the PCR was carried out. Data came from immunoSEQ multiplex PCR; TCRdb stores just in-frame clones and leaves some out. The sample shows 140,000 to 150,000 clones, just under 85% of them seen only once. CDR3 length: 17 amino acids. CDR1 and CDR2 from the germline V gene are MGHRA and YSYEKL. V lost 3 bases to trimming and J lost 0 bases, with 18 bases between them. In the case of this clone: Its antigen is as yet unknown.

Broader study findings: A few CMV-associated chains were confirmed in vitro to be specific for CMV antigens.

The sequence was collected from a woman in her fifties or sixties in good health and CMV-seropositive. The chain recombines TRBV4-1 with TRBJ2-7; TRBD1 might be the D (7 bases). Specimen: PBMCs. CDR3 nucleotide sequence: TGCGCCAGCAGCCACCCAGGGGGTAGCGGAATCTCCTACGAGCAGTACTTC. Encoded protein: CASSHPGGSGISYEQYF.